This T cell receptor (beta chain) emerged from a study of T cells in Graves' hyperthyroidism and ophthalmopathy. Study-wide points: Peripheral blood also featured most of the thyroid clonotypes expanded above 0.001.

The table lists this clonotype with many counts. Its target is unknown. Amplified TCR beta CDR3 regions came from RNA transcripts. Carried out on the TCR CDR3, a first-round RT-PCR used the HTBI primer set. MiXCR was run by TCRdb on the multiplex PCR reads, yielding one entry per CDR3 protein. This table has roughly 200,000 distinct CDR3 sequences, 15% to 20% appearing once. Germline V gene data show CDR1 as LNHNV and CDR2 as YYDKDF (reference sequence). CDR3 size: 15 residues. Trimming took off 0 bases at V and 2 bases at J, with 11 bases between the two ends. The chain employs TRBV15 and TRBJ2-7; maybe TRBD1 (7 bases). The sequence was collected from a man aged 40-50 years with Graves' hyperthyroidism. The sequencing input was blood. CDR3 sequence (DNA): TGTGCCACCAGCAGAGACCCCAGGGGGGCCTACGAGCAGTACTTC. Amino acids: CATSRDPRGAYEQYF. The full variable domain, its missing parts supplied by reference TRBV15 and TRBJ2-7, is DAMVIQNPRYQVTQFGKPVTLSCSQTLNHNVMYWYQQKSSQAPKLLFHYYDKDFNNEADTPDNFQSRRPNTSFCFLDIRSPGLGDTAMYLCATSRDPRGAYEQYFGPGTRLTVT.